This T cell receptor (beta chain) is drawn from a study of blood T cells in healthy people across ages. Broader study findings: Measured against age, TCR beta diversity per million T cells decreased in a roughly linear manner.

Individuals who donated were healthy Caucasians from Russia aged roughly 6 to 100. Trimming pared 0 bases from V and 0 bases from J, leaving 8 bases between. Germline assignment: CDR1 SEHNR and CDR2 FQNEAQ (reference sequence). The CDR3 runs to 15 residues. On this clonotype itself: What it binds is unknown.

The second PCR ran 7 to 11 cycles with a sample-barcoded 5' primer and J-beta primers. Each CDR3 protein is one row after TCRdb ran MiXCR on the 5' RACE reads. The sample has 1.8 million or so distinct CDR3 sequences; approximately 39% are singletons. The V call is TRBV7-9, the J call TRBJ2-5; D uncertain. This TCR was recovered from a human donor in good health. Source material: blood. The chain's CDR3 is CASSLAHLYQETQYF. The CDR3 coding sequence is TGTGCCAGCAGCTTAGCCCATTTGTACCAAGAGACCCAGTACTTC.